This T cell receptor beta chain was retrieved from a study of blood T cell repertoires in COVID-19. Original analysis: Counts of nucleated cells, estimated from reference gene primer amplification, were obtained. Sequenced by immunoSEQ multiplex PCR; TCRdb stores in-frame clones only, minus some. Clone size and V and J calls were adopted from that table, with D and trimming inferred from the DNA. The data show about 310,000 clones, around 90% seen once. This CDR3 is built from 13 residues. Germline V gives CDR1 LNHDA, CDR2 SQIVND (reference sequence). Trimming left V 3 bases short and J 3 bases short, with 9 bases between. On this clone itself: Within the sample, other DNA sequences also encode this same CDR3.

This TCR derives from a woman aged 25 to 39 with COVID-19, enrolled during active disease. Specimen: peripheral blood. V usage is TRBV19 and J usage is TRBJ2-7; TRBD1 might be the D (5 bases). The CDR3 coding sequence is TGTGCCAGTAGTATGGGGCAGGGCTACGAGCAGTACTTC. Its protein is CASSMGQGYEQYF. The full variable domain, in which reference TRBV19 and TRBJ2-7 provide the parts outside the CDR3, is DGGITQSPKYLFRKEGQNVTLSCEQNLNHDAMYWYRQDPGQGLRLIYYSQIVNDFQKGDIAEGYSVSREKKESFPLTVTSAQKNPTAFYLCASSMGQGYEQYFGPGTRLTVT.